The 11 T cell receptor beta chains listed next were all sequenced from one sample in a study of T cell repertoires in cytomegalovirus infection. TCRdb itself ran the reads through MiXCR, one entry per CDR3 protein. This table holds 100,000 or so distinct CDR3 sequences, 15% to 20% found once. Sequenced sample: PBMCs. These receptors originate from a human donor in good health (CMV status not recorded). Some clones in this sample may be carry-over from other donors' samples.

A few counts support this clonotype. The chain recombines TRBV7-3 with TRBJ2-3; 8 bases agree with TRBD1. Germline V gene sequence: CDR1 SGHTA, CDR2 FQGTGA. J gave up 4 bases and V 4 bases, and 10 bases lay outside the gene matches. This CDR3 is 16 amino acids long. DNA for the CDR3: TGTGCCAGCAGCTCCACGACAGGGGTGGGGGCAGATACGCAGTATTTT. As protein: CASSSTTGVGADTQYF.

This clonotype was seen just once. At one boundary the junction diverges from the germline segment, which might be a read error. The chain couples TRBV15 to TRBJ2-3, with D tentatively TRBD1 (6 bases). Germline CDR1 and CDR2: LNHNV and YYDKDF (reference sequence). The CDR3 totals 18 residues. The DNA for the CDR3 is TGTGCCACCAGCAGAACAGACAGGCCGTTATTCGGCACAGATACGCAGTGTTTT. This translates into CATSRTDRPLFGTDTQCF.

This clonotype has a count of ten or more. This chain links TRBV2 with TRBJ1-5; D not resolved. Germline V gives CDR1 SNHLY, CDR2 FYNNEI. The V end lost 6 bases, the J end lost 1 base, and 10 bases lay between the germline ends. This CDR3 spans 14 amino acids. The DNA of the CDR3 is TGTGCCAGCAGAACTGGACTGAGCAATCAGCCCCAGCATTTT. It codes for CASRTGLSNQPQHF.

This clonotype was found many times. The chain uses TRBV20-1 and TRBJ1-5; 7 bases align to TRBD1. The trim removed 0 bases at V and 6 bases at J, leaving 8 bases unmatched. The CDR3 is 15 residues long. The germline V gene has CDR1 DFQATT and CDR2 SNEGSKA (reference sequence). The CDR3 DNA reads TGCAGTGCTAGAGAGGCCGGGACAGTGGGTCAGCCCCAGCATTTT. The encoded protein is CSAREAGTVGQPQHF.

This clonotype was detected a few times. The chain combines TRBV20-1 with TRBJ2-5, with 7 bases that match TRBD1. The CDR3 sequence is 14 residues long. Germline assignment: CDR1 DFQATT and CDR2 SNEGSKA (reference sequence). The J segment lost 2 bases and the V segment lost 6 bases, leaving 9 bases of the junction unmatched. The chain's CDR3 is CSALLRQGQETQYF. The CDR3 nucleotides are TGCAGTGCCTTACTTCGACAGGGACAAGAGACCCAGTACTTC.

The chain carries TRBV5-6 and TRBJ2-3; 9 bases map to TRBD2. This CDR3 spans 15 amino acids. V lost 4 bases, J lost 1 base, and 4 bases stayed unmatched. Germline V gene sequence: CDR1 SGHDT, CDR2 YYEEEE. Here the CDR3 DNA reads TGTGCCAGCAGCCCTAGCGGGAAGCGCACAGATACGCAGTATTTT. It codes for CASSPSGKRTDTQYF.

This clonotype was counted at least ten times. The J gene is TRBJ2-1, the V gene TRBV7-2, with unresolved D. The CDR3 is 14 residues long. Trimming removed 0 bases from V and 7 bases from J, with 10 bases in between. Germline lookup yields CDR1 SGHTA and CDR2 FQGNSA. CDR3 sequence (DNA): TGTGCCAGCAGCTTAGCGGCACAGCTGAATGAGCAGTTCTTC. Encoded protein: CASSLAAQLNEQFF.

This clonotype was found many times. The chain recombines TRBV7-2 with TRBJ2-1; 7 bases fit TRBD2. This CDR3 has 15 amino acids. CDR1 and CDR2 (germline): SGHTA, FQGNSA. The junction had 13 bases not matched to a gene; V was cut back by 5 bases and J by 9 bases. In DNA, the CDR3 is TGTGCCAGCAGCCTTCTGGGGGGGGTATGGGGTGAGCAGTTCTTC. Its protein is CASSLLGGVWGEQFF.

CDR3 amino acids: CASSSPTCTGYTF. The CDR3 DNA reads TGTGCCAGCAGCTCGCCGACGTGTACTGGCTACACCTTC. The chain carries TRBV5-7 and TRBJ1-2, with D unclear. TRBV5-7 is an ORF for which the function is uncertain. CDR3 length equals 13 residues. The V end lost 3 bases, the J end lost 7 bases, and 13 bases lay between the germline ends.

The CDR3: CASSSRMHTEAFF. CDR3 in DNA: TGTGCCAGCAGCTCGCGGATGCACACTGAAGCTTTCTTT. The chain recombines TRBV7-2 with TRBJ1-1; no definite D call. Germline lookup yields CDR1 SGHTA and CDR2 FQGNSA. Trimming took 4 bases from V and 3 from J, leaving 9 bases between them. There are 13 residues in the CDR3.

This clonotype occurred many times. The gene calls are TRBV7-2 and TRBJ2-3, with TRBD2 as a possible D gene (5 bases). Per germline, CDR1 SGHTA and CDR2 FQGNSA. CDR3 size: 16 residues. The ends were cut back, 5 bases at V and 3 bases at J, with 18 bases in the middle. The CDR3 reads CASSTGVAGWTDTQYF. As DNA, the CDR3 is TGTGCCAGCAGCACCGGGGTAGCAGGTTGGACAGATACGCAGTATTTT. Together with reference TRBV7-2 and TRBJ2-3, the CDR3 gives the full variable domain: GAGVSQSPSNKVTEKGKDVELRCDPISGHTALYWYRQSLGQGLEFLIYFQGNSAPDKSGLPSDRFSAERTGGSVSTLTIQRTQQEDSAVYLCASSTGVAGWTDTQYFGPGTRLTVL.